The entry below gives a single TCR beta chain sequence along with its context. The target antigen is unknown. CD4+ naive, central memory, regulatory and stem cell-like memory cells were sorted via CD45RO/CCR7/CD25/CD127/CD95/CD27. Post-sort purity exceeded 98% for all sorted populations. This entry is derived from a study of beta chain features in type 1 diabetes. Expressed TCRB transcripts were sequenced because the entire RNA isolate underwent reverse transcription. Profiling relied on immunoSEQ multiplex PCR, and the TCRdb table lists in-frame clones only, not all of them. The table includes 900,000 or so clones, 15% to 20% detected once. The CDR3 has 12 amino acids. J gave up 3 bases and V 7 bases, and 2 bases lay outside the gene matches. Germline V gene data show CDR1 as MGHDK and CDR2 as SYGVNS. Overall study findings and caveats: Patients showed naive, central memory and Treg TCRB repertoires that appeared more similar than those of healthy donors. The study found moderately but significantly shorter TCRB CDR3s in all four CD4+ subsets of Type 1 diabetes patients.

The sequence derives from a woman younger than 35 in good health. Sequencing used naive CD4+ T cells from blood. The V and J genes are TRBV25-1 and TRBJ1-1; 7 positions agree with TRBD1. The CDR3 sequence is CASTGQYTEAFF. In DNA, the CDR3 is TGTGCCAGCACGGGACAGTACACTGAAGCTTTCTTT.